The clone carrying this T cell receptor (beta chain) was picked up a small number of times. Its antigen is as yet unknown. Library preparation for TCR beta used quantitative 5'-RACE with molecular barcodes. TCRdb ran MiXCR on the 5' RACE reads and lists one entry per CDR3 protein. The profile shows around 890,000 distinct CDR3 sequences, about 12% of them singletons. This specimen comes from a study of CD8 T cells in ankylosing spondylitis. Overall study findings and caveats: What seemed typical of ankylosing spondylitis blood was a TCR beta motif built from about 8 highly homologous variants. Before this, some motif variants had been reported in reactive arthritis synovial fluid and blood. Significantly higher representation of disease-linked clones was reported for matched ankylosing spondylitis synovial fluid.

The source is a male donor with ankylosing spondylitis. Sequencing used blood, either unsorted or a sorted T cell fraction (not recorded which).

The CDR3 bases are TGCAGTGCTAGATCCACCGACAGGCCCTTCTCTGGGGCCAACGTCCTGACTTTC. As protein: CSARSTDRPFSGANVLTF. The chain joins TRBV20-1 to TRBJ2-6; TRBD1 might be the D (6 bases). V was shortened by 2 bases and J by 0 bases, with 17 bases between the two germline ends. The germline V gene encodes CDR1 DFQATT and CDR2 SNEGSKA (reference sequence). CDR3 length: 18 amino acids.